This T cell receptor beta chain was recovered during a study of radiotherapy plus CTLA-4 blockade in lung cancer (dated by TCRdb to 2016 to 2019). The study in broad terms: Objective responses were observed in about a sixth of enrolled patients, and disease control was achieved in 31%. Paper-wide results and their limitations: After treatment with radiotherapy and ipilimumab, TCR clones that came from tumors expanded in the peripheral blood. The strongest predictors of response, as reported, were early dynamic changes in blood T cell clones along with a rise in serum interferon-beta after radiation.

To note about this clone: Its cognate antigen has yet to be identified. No per-base quality is available; no much larger clone lies one base away.

Trimming removed 1 base from V and 3 bases from J; the gene matches leave 10 bases unexplained. From its cysteine to its phenylalanine, the CDR3 spans 18 amino acids. Only the CDR3 DNA stays, 54 bases, in frame from base 1. Sequences SGHRS (CDR1) and YFSETQ (CDR2) are obtained from the germline V gene. The library came from the immunoSEQ multiplex PCR assay. The immuneACCESS repertoire file appears here via TCRdb, limited to in-frame rearrangements. These files lack a portion of the clones; in checked studies, under half of the deficit traces to unresolved V genes, and the cause of the others is not known. For this sample there are more than 90,000 clones; 82% appear just once. The ten largest clones represent 25% of the sample. The study evaluated CTLA-4 blockade (ipilimumab) given together with focal radiation therapy in patients who had chemo-refractory metastatic non-small-cell lung cancer.

This TCR was recovered from a human donor with non-small cell lung cancer that progressed on radiotherapy plus ipilimumab. Recombination linked TRBV5-1 to TRBJ1-1; 12 junctional bases match TRBD1. This specimen was peripheral blood, taken from a patient treated with radiotherapy plus ipilimumab. The CDR3 protein sequence reads: CASSLTGDRGRSDTEAFF. The DNA sequence is TGCGCCAGCAGCTTGACGGGGGACAGGGGGCGGTCGGACACTGAAGCTTTCTTT.